One sample yielded the 6 T cell receptor beta chains listed below, sequenced in a study of early T cells in non-severe SARS-CoV-2 infection. TCRdb ran MiXCR on the 5' RACE reads and lists one entry per CDR3 protein. Among approximately 100,000 distinct CDR3 sequences listed, around 10% were seen once. The sequencing input was whole blood. Every receptor here comes from an adult who was a healthcare worker with PCR-confirmed SARS-CoV-2 infection or an uninfected control (not recorded which).

This clonotype was seen ten or more times. The chain carries TRBV24-1 and TRBJ2-6, with D hard to call. Trimming cost V 7 bases and J 0 bases, with 9 bases left between them. Germline V CDR1 and CDR2: KGHDR, SFDVKD. This CDR3 spans 15 amino acids. CDR3 DNA: TGTGCCACCAGGGGCCCTCACTCTGGGGCCAACGTCCTGACTTTC. The encoded protein is CATRGPHSGANVLTF.

The chain couples TRBV18 to TRBJ2-3; 9 bases match TRBD1. J lost 2 bases, V lost 0 bases, and 3 bases had no gene match. The germline V gene has CDR1 KGHSH and CDR2 LQKENI. The length of the CDR3 is 16 residues. CDR3 sequence: CASSPPGTGYTDTQYF. The CDR3, as DNA: TGTGCCAGCTCACCACCGGGGACAGGGTACACAGATACGCAGTATTTT.

This chain links TRBV3-1 with TRBJ1-1, with 7 nucleotides matching TRBD1. The CDR3 contains 14 residues. Trimming at V came to 3 bases and at J to 5 bases, leaving 6 bases not matched to a gene. The germline CDR1 and CDR2 sequences are LGHDT and YNNKEL (reference sequence). CDR3 coding DNA: TGTGCCAGCAGCCACTCTACAGGGGAAACTGAAGCTTTCTTT. This translates into CASSHSTGETEAFF.

The J gene is TRBJ2-3, the V gene TRBV3-1; D is unresolved. Germline-derived CDR1 and CDR2 are LGHDT and YNNKEL (reference sequence). Trimming cost V 1 base and J 7 bases, with 3 bases left between them. CDR3 length: 11 residues. The DNA for the CDR3 is TGTGCCAGCAGCCAAGCGAATACGCAGTATTTT. It is translated as CASSQANTQYF.

For this clonotype: A much larger clone differs by one base, so this may be a read error. The chain uses TRBV28 and TRBJ1-4; D unclear. The germline V gene encodes CDR1 MDHEN and CDR2 SYDVKM. V dropped 4 bases and J dropped 7 bases, with 7 bases sitting between them. This CDR3 is 12 amino acids long. For the CDR3, the DNA is TGTGCCAGCAGTTCCGGGGTTGAAAAACTGTTTTTT. This gives the protein CASSSGVEKLFF.

This chain joins TRBV29-1 and TRBJ1-2; 8 nucleotides match TRBD1. The CDR3 consists of 15 residues. Germline assignment: CDR1 SQVTM and CDR2 ANQGSEA. The junction had 11 bases not matched to a gene; V was cut back by 0 bases and J by 8 bases. The CDR3 loop reads CSVEDDPGGLKGYTF. CDR3 bases: TGCAGCGTTGAAGATGATCCAGGGGGCTTGAAAGGCTACACCTTC.